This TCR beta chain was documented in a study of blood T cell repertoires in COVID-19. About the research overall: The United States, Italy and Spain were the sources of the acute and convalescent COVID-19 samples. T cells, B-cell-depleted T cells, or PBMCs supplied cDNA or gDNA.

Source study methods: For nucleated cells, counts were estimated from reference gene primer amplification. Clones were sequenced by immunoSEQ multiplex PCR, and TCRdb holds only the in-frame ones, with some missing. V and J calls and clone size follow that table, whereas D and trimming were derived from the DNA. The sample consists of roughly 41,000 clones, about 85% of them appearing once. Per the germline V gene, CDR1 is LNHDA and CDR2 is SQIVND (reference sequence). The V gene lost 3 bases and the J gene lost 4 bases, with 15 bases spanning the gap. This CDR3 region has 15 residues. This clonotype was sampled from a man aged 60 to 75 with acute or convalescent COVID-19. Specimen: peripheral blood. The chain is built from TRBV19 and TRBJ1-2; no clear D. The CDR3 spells CASSISGPSPYGYTF. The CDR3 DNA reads TGTGCCAGTAGTATCAGTGGGCCTTCCCCCTATGGCTACACCTTC.